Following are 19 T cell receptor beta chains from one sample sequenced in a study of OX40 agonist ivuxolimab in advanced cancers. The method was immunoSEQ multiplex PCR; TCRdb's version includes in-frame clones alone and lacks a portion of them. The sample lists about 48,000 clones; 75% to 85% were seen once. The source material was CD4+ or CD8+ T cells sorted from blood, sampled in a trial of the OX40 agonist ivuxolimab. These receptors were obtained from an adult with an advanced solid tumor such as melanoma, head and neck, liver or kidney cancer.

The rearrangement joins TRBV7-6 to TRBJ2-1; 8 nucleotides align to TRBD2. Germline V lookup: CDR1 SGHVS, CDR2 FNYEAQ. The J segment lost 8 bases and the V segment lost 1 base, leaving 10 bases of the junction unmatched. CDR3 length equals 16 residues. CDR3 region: CASSLVGGGGIDEQFF. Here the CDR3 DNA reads TGTGCCAGCAGCTTAGTAGGTGGCGGGGGGATCGATGAGCAGTTCTTC. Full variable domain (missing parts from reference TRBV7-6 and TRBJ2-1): GAGVSQSPRYKVTKRGQDVALRCDPISGHVSLYWYRQALGQGPEFLTYFNYEAQQDKSGLPNDRFSAERPEGSISTLTIQRTEQRDSAMYRCASSLVGGGGIDEQFFGPGTRLTVL.

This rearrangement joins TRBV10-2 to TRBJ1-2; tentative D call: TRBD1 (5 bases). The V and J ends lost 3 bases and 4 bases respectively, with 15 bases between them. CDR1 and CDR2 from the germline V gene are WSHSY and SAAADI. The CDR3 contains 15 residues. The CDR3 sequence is CASSDAGQAIYGYTF. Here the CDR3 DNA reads TGCGCCAGCAGTGATGCGGGGCAAGCGATCTATGGCTACACCTTC.

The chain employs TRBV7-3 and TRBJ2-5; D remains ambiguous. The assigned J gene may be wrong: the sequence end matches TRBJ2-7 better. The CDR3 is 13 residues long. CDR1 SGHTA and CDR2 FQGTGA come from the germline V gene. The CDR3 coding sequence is TGTGCCAGCAGCGCGGATAACGGATACGAGCAGTACTTC. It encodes CASSADNGYEQYF.

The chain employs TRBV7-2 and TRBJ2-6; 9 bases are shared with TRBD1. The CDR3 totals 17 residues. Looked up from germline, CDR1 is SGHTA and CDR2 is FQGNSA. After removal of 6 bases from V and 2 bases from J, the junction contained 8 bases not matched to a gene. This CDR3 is CASSPTGGGTGANVLTF. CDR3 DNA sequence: TGTGCCAGCAGTCCAACAGGGGGCGGGACTGGGGCCAACGTCCTGACTTTC.

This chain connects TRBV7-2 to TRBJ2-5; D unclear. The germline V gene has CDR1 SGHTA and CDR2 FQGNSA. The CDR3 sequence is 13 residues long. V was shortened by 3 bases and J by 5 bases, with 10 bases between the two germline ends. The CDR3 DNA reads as TGTGCCAGCAGCTTGTCCCCCCCGGAGACCCAGTACTTC. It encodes CASSLSPPETQYF.

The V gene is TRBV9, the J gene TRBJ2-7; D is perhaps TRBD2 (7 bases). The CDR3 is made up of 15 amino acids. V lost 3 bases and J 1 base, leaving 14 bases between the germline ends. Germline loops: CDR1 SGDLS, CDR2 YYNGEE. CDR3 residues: CASSAGEGLSYEQYF. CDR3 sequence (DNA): TGTGCCAGCAGCGCAGGGGAGGGCCTATCCTACGAGCAGTACTTC.

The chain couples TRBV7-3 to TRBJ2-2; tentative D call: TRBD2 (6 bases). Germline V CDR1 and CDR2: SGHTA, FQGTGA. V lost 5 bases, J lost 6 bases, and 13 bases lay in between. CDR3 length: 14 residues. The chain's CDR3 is CASSRERLAGELFF. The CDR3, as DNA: TGTGCCAGCAGCCGGGAGCGGCTGGCCGGGGAGCTGTTTTTT.

The CDR3 loop is CASSQDRLNYGYTF. The CDR3 DNA reads as TGCGCCAGCAGCCAAGACAGGCTGAACTATGGCTACACCTTC. The chain links TRBV4-3 to TRBJ1-2; no firm D call. Per the germline V gene, CDR1 is LGHNA and CDR2 is YSLEER. The CDR3 loop spans 14 amino acids. The V end was cut by 0 bases, the J end by 2 bases, with 7 bases between.

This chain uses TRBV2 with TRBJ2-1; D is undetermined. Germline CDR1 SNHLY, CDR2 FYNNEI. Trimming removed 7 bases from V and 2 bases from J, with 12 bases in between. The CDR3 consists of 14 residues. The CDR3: CASTATLAYNEQFF. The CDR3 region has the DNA TGTGCCAGCACGGCGACTTTAGCCTACAATGAGCAGTTCTTC.

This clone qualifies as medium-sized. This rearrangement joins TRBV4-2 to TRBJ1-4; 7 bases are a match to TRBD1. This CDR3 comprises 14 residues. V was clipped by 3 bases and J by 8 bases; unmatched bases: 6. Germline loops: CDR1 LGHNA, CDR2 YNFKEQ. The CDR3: CASSQTGFWEKLFF. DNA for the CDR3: TGTGCCAGCAGCCAGACAGGGTTCTGGGAAAAACTGTTTTTT.

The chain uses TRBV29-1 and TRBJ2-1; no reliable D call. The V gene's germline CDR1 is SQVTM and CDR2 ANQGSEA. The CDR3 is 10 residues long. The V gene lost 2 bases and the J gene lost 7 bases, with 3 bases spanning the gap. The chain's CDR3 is CSVEKNEQFF. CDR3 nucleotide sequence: TGCAGCGTTGAAAAAAATGAGCAGTTCTTC.

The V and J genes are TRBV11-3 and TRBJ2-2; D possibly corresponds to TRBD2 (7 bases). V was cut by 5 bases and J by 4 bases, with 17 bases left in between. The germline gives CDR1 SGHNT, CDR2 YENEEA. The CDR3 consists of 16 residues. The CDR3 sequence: CASSPRGGLVTGELFF. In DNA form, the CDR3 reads TGTGCCAGCAGCCCTAGGGGGGGACTTGTCACCGGGGAGCTGTTTTTT. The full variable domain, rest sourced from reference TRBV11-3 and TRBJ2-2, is EAGVVQSPRYKIIEKKQPVAFWCNPISGHNTLYWYLQNLGQGPELLIRYENEEAVDDSQLPKDRFSAERLKGVDSTLKIQPAELGDSAVYLCASSPRGGLVTGELFFGEGSRLTVL.

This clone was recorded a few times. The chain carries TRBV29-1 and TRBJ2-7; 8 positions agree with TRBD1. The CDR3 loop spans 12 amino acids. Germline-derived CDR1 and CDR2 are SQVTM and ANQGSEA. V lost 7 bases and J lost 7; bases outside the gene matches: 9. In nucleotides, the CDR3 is TGCAGCGGAAGGCAGGGGGCGAGTGAGCAGTACTTC. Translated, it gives CSGRQGASEQYF.

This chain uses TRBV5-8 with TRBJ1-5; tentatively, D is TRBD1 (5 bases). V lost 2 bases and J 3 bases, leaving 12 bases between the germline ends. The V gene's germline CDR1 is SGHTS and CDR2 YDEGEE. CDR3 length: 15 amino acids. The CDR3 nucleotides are TGTGCCAGCAGCTTCGGGGCAGGAAACAATCAGCCCCAGCATTTT. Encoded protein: CASSFGAGNNQPQHF.

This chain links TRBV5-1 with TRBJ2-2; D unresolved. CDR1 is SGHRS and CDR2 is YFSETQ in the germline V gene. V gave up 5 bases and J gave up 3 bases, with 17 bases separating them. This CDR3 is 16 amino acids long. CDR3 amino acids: CASSGRAGGDTGELFF. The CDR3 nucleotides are TGCGCCAGCAGTGGACGAGCAGGTGGTGACACCGGGGAGCTGTTTTTT. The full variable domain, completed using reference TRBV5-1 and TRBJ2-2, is KAGVTQTPRYLIKTRGQQVTLSCSPISGHRSVSWYQQTPGQGLQFLFEYFSETQRNKGNFPGRFSGRQFSNSRSEMNVSTLELGDSALYLCASSGRAGGDTGELFFGEGSRLTVL.

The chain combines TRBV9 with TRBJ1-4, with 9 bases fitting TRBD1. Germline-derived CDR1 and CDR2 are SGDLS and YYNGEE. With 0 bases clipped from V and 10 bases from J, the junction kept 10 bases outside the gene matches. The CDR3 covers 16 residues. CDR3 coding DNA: TGTGCCAGCAGCGTAGGAAGTAGGACAGGGGTTGTAAAACTGTTTTTT. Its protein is CASSVGSRTGVVKLFF.

The chain's CDR3 is CASSPSRGPSETEAFF. Written as DNA, the CDR3 is TGTGCCAGTAGTCCATCCCGAGGGCCTTCGGAGACTGAAGCTTTCTTT. The V call is TRBV19, the J call TRBJ1-1; no firm D call. The germline gives CDR1 LNHDA, CDR2 SQIVND (reference sequence). V was clipped by 5 bases and J by 5 bases, with 21 bases between them. This CDR3 has 16 residues.

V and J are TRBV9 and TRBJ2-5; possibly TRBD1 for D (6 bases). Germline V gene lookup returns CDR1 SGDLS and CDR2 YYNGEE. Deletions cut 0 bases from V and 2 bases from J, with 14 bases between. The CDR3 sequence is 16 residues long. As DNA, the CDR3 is TGTGCCAGCAGCGTAGTGGGGACACCAACTCAAGAGACCCAGTACTTC. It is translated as CASSVVGTPTQETQYF.

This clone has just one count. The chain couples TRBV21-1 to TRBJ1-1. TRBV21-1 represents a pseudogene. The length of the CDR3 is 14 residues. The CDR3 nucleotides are TGTGCCAGCCCCCTAGGAGGGCAGTACACTGAAGCTTTCTTT. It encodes CASPLGGQYTEAFF.